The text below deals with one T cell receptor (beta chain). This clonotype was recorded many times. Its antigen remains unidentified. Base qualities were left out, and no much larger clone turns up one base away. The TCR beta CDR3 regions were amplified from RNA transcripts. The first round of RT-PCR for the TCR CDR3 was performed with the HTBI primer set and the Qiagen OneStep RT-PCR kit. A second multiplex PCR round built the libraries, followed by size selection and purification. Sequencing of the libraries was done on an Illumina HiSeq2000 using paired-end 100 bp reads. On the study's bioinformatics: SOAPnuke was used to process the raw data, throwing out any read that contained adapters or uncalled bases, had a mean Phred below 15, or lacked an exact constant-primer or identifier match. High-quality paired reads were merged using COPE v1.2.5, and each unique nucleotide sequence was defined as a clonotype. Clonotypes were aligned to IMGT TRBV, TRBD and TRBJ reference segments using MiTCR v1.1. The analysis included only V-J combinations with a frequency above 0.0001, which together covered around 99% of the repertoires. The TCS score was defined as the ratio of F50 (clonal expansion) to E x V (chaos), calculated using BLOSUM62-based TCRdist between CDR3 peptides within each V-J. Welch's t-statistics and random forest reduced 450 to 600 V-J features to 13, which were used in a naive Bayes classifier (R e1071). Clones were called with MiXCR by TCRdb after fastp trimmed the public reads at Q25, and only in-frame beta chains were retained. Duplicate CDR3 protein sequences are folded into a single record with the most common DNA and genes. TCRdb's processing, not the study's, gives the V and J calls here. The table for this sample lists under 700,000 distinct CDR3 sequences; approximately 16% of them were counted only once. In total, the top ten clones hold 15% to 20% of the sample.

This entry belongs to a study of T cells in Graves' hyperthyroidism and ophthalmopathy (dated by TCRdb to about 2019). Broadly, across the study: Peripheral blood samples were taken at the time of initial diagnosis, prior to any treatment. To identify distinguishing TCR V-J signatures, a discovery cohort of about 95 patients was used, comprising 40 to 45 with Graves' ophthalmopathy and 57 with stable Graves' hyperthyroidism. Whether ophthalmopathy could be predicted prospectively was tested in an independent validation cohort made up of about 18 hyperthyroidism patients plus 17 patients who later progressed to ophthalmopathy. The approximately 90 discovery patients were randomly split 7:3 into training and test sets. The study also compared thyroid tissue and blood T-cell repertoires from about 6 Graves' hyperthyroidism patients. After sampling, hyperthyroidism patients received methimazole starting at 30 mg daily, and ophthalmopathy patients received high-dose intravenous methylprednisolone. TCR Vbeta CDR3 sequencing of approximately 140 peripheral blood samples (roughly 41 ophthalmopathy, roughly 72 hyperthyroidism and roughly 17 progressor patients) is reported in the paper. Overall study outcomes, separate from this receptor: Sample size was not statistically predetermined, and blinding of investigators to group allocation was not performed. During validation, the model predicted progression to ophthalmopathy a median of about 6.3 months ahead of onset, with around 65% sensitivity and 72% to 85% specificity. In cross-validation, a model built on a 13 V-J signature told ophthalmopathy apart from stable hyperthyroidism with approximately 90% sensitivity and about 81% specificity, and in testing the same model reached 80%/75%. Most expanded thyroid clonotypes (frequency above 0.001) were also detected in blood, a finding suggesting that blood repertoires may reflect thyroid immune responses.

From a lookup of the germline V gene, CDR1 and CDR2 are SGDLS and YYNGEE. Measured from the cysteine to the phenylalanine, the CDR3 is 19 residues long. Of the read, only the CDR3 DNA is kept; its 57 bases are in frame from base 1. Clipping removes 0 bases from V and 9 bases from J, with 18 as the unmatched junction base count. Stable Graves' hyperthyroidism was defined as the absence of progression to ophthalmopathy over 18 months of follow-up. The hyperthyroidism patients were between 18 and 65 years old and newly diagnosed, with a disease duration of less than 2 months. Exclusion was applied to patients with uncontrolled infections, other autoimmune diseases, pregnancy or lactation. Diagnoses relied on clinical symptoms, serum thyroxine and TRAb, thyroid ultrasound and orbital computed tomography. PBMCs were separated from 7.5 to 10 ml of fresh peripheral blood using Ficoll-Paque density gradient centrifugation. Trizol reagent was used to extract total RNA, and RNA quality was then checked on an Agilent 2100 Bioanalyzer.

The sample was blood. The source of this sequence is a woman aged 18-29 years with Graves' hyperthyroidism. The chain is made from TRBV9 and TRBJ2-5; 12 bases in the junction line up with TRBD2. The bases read TGTGCCAGCAGCGTAGAGCGTTTAAGACTAGCGGGGGCTTCAGGGCCCCAGTACTTC. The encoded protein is CASSVERLRLAGASGPQYF.